This T cell receptor (beta chain) is from a study of OX40 agonist ivuxolimab in advanced cancers. Study details: Patients' therapy was ivuxolimab, an antibody that acts as an agonist of OX40 (CD134).

Study-level results: On average, CD8+ T cells showed a greater number of expanded clones than CD4+. Some of the nonresponding patients also showed low levels of normalized T-cell clonal expansion. The study observed clonal expansion of CD4+ and CD8+ blood T cells by week 6 at 0.1 to 3.0 mg/kg.

Assay used: immunoSEQ multiplex PCR; TCRdb lists only in-frame clones, some missing. The data show over 80,000 clones, with 75% to 90% seen just once and roughly 0.8% held by the top ten. In this sample, this clone turned up once. The antigen remains undetermined. The ends were cut back, 5 bases at V and 2 bases at J, with 16 bases in the middle. CDR1 and CDR2 from the germline V gene are SGHVS and FQNEAQ. This CDR3 region has 15 residues. The receptor's source is an adult with an advanced solid tumor such as melanoma, head and neck, liver or kidney cancer. This rearrangement joins TRBV7-8 to TRBJ2-7; D perhaps matches TRBD1 (5 bases). Specimen: CD4+ or CD8+ T cells sorted from blood, collected in a trial of the OX40 agonist ivuxolimab. Here the CDR3 DNA reads TGTGCCAGCAGCGTCCGTATGGGCAGGGCCTACGAGCAGTACTTC. This translates into CASSVRMGRAYEQYF.